Listed here are 28 T cell receptor beta chains from one sample, sequenced in a study of T cell responses to AZD1222 COVID-19 vaccine. Using immunoSEQ multiplex PCR, the repertoire was profiled, and TCRdb retains in-frame clones only, with some absent. This table holds roughly 140,000 clones, around 85% found once. The material sequenced was peripheral blood, taken after recovery from COVID-19. These TCRs come from an adult who had recovered from COVID-19.

This chain connects TRBV4-3 to TRBJ2-3; TRBD1 aligns across 7 bases. V trimming: 0 bases; J trimming: 0 bases; junction bases outside the gene matches: 6. Germline loops: CDR1 LGHNA, CDR2 YSLEER. This CDR3 comprises 17 residues. CDR3 residues: CASSQDLGGTSTDTQYF. CDR3 DNA: TGCGCCAGCAGCCAAGATTTAGGGGGCACTAGCACAGATACGCAGTATTTT.

J is TRBJ1-6 and V is TRBV2; D not certain. This CDR3 comprises 15 residues. Germline CDR1 and CDR2: SNHLY and FYNNEI. Trimming removed 4 bases from V and 7 bases from J, with 14 bases in between. The CDR3 bases are TGTGCCAGCAGTGGTCAGGCAGGCTTGAATTCACCCCTCCACTTT. The encoded protein is CASSGQAGLNSPLHF.

The CDR3 is CASSRGLMNTEAFF. The CDR3 DNA is TGTGCCAGCAGCCGTGGGCTGATGAACACTGAAGCTTTCTTT. The gene calls are TRBV7-3 and TRBJ1-1; D remains unclear. This CDR3 has 14 amino acids. The V gene lost 5 bases and the J gene lost 0 bases, with 10 bases spanning the gap. From germline, CDR1 is SGHTA and CDR2 FQGTGA.

The chain employs TRBV2 and TRBJ1-3; 7 nucleotides match TRBD1. This CDR3 is 17 amino acids long. From germline, CDR1 is SNHLY and CDR2 FYNNEI. V trimming: 5 bases; J trimming: 3 bases; junction bases outside the gene matches: 13. CDR3 nucleotides: TGTGCCAGCAGTTCCCACGACAGGGCCCAACATGGAAACACCATATATTTT. This codes for CASSSHDRAQHGNTIYF.

This clone occurred once. This sequence joins TRBV6-1 and TRBJ2-5; TRBD2 agrees at 7 bases. Germline loops: CDR1 MNHNS, CDR2 SASEGT. The CDR3 loop spans 15 amino acids. Trimming at V came to 0 bases and at J to 2 bases, leaving 3 bases not matched to a gene. CDR3 amino acids: CASSEAGGGQETQYF. The CDR3 nucleotides are TGTGCCAGCAGTGAAGCTGGGGGGGGGCAAGAGACCCAGTACTTC.

The rearrangement joins TRBV6-1 to TRBJ2-3; 10 nucleotides agree with TRBD2. This CDR3 is built from 17 residues. The V gene end was trimmed by 2 bases and the J gene end by 0 bases; junction bases not matched to a gene: 5. The V gene's germline CDR1 is MNHNS and CDR2 SASEGT. The CDR3 spells CASSESPSGSSTDTQYF. The CDR3 DNA reads TGTGCCAGCAGTGAAAGCCCTAGCGGGAGTAGCACAGATACGCAGTATTTT.

This clone was seen only once. The J gene is TRBJ2-1, the V gene TRBV27, with D possibly matching TRBD2 (5 bases). Trimming took off 0 bases at V and 10 bases at J, with 13 bases between the two ends. This CDR3 has 14 amino acids. The germline gives CDR1 MNHEY, CDR2 SMNVEV (reference sequence). CDR3 in DNA: TGTGCCAGCAGTTTATCGAAGTGGGGAGTGGAGCAGTTCTTC. Translating it yields CASSLSKWGVEQFF.

This rearrangement joins TRBV7-3 to TRBJ2-7, with 11 bases matching TRBD2. This CDR3 contains 14 residues. Germline V gene data show CDR1 as SGHTA and CDR2 as FQGTGA. Trimming at V came to 5 bases and at J to 4 bases, leaving 4 bases not matched to a gene. The chain's CDR3 is CASSPGTSGYEQYF. CDR3 nucleotide sequence: TGTGCCAGCAGCCCAGGGACTAGCGGATACGAGCAGTACTTC. Complete variable domain (other parts from reference TRBV7-3 and TRBJ2-7): GAGVSQTPSNKVTEKGKYVELRCDPISGHTALYWYRQSLGQGPEFLIYFQGTGAADDSGLPNDRFFAVRPEGSVSTLKIQRTERGDSAVYLCASSPGTSGYEQYFGPGTRLTVT.

The chain uses TRBV5-1 and TRBJ1-4; D may be TRBD1 (6 bases). The ends were cut back, 7 bases at V and 4 bases at J, with 14 bases in the middle. Per germline, CDR1 SGHRS and CDR2 YFSETQ. The CDR3 extends over 14 amino acids. CDR3 sequence: CASGTGGLNEKLFF. The CDR3, as DNA: TGCGCCAGCGGTACCGGGGGCCTTAATGAAAAACTGTTTTTT.

The chain joins TRBV10-3 to TRBJ1-1, with TRBD1 matching 7 bases. The CDR3 length is 14 residues. Germline V gene lookup returns CDR1 ENHRY and CDR2 SYGVKD. With 4 bases clipped from V and 1 base from J, the junction kept 3 bases outside the gene matches. CDR3 nucleotides: TGTGCCATCAGTGTACGGACAGGGAACACTGAAGCTTTCTTT. Encoded protein: CAISVRTGNTEAFF.

The rearrangement joins TRBV28 to TRBJ1-3; D gene ambiguous. The germline V gene has CDR1 MDHEN and CDR2 SYDVKM. This CDR3 is 16 amino acids long. Trimming shortened V by 6 bases and J by 1 base, and 16 bases separated the two germline ends. The CDR3 sequence: CASRVGARLSGNTIYF. CDR3 nucleotide sequence: TGTGCCAGCAGGGTCGGAGCGCGATTATCTGGAAACACCATATATTTT.

The chain employs TRBV5-6 and TRBJ1-2, with D hard to call. This CDR3 spans 13 amino acids. V was clipped by 2 bases and J by 5 bases, with 10 bases between them. The germline gives CDR1 SGHDT, CDR2 YYEEEE. This CDR3 is CASSFSQQYGYTF. For the CDR3, the DNA is TGTGCCAGCAGCTTTAGTCAGCAATATGGCTACACCTTC.

The V call is TRBV11-2, the J call TRBJ2-3; a possible D gene is TRBD1 (6 bases). V was trimmed by 0 bases and J by 6 bases, leaving 7 bases between them. Germline V CDR1 and CDR2: SGHAT, FQNNGV. The CDR3 has 13 amino acids. CDR3 sequence: CASSLDRGDTQYF. The CDR3 region has the DNA TGTGCCAGCAGCTTAGATAGGGGGGATACGCAGTATTTT.

Only a few counts were recorded for this clone. This sequence joins TRBV13 and TRBJ2-1, with a possible D match to TRBD1 (6 bases). V was shortened by 5 bases and J by 6 bases, with 8 bases between the two germline ends. This CDR3 has 12 residues. The germline CDR1 and CDR2 sequences are PRHDT and FYEKMQ (reference sequence). CDR3 sequence: CASSRGSNEQFF. For the CDR3, the DNA is TGTGCCAGCAGCAGGGGGTCCAATGAGCAGTTCTTC.

This CDR3 reads CASSLGPTGGQYGYTF. In nucleotides, the CDR3 is TGTGCCAGCAGCTTAGGCCCGACAGGGGGCCAGTATGGCTACACCTTC. The chain employs TRBV13 and TRBJ1-2, with 10 bases identical to TRBD1. The CDR3 spans 16 residues. J lost 5 bases, V lost 0 bases, and 6 bases had no gene match. Germline V CDR1 and CDR2: PRHDT, FYEKMQ (reference sequence).

The rearrangement uses TRBV25-1 and TRBJ2-2; perhaps D is TRBD1 or TRBD2 (7 bases each). Germline-derived CDR1 and CDR2 are MGHDK and SYGVNS. V shed 1 base and J shed 5 bases, with 14 bases lying between them. This CDR3 has 16 amino acids. The CDR3 spells CASSEWEGARTGELFF. The CDR3 region has the DNA TGTGCCAGCAGTGAATGGGAGGGGGCGCGGACCGGGGAGCTGTTTTTT.

The chain carries TRBV5-1 and TRBJ2-7; 13 bases are shared with TRBD2. Losses at the gene ends were 5 bases for V and 1 base for J; bases not matched to a gene: 6. CDR1 is SGHRS, CDR2 YFSETQ, per germline. This CDR3 is 16 amino acids long. CDR3 nucleotide sequence: TGCGCCAGCAGTCAAGGACTAGCGGGAGTGTCCTACGAGCAGTACTTC. It specifies CASSQGLAGVSYEQYF.

The chain has TRBV2 and TRBJ1-1; D is undetermined. CDR1 SNHLY and CDR2 FYNNEI come from the germline V gene. The ends were cut back, 4 bases at V and 2 bases at J, with 14 bases in the middle. There are 15 residues in the CDR3. The CDR3 coding sequence is TGTGCCAGCAGTGTCGGTGGACTTCATAACACTGAAGCTTTCTTT. It encodes CASSVGGLHNTEAFF.

The V gene is TRBV29-1, the J gene TRBJ1-1; TRBD1 might be the D (6 bases). CDR1 is SQVTM and CDR2 is ANQGSEA in the germline V gene. The CDR3 length is 13 residues. V shed 6 bases and J shed 6 bases, with 17 bases lying between them. In nucleotides, the CDR3 is TGCAGCGTGCAAAGGGGGAGGGGGGCTGAAGCTTTCTTT. Amino acids: CSVQRGRGAEAFF. The full variable domain, in which reference TRBV29-1 and TRBJ1-1 provide the parts outside the CDR3, is SAVISQKPSRDICQRGTSLTIQCQVDSQVTMMFWYRQQPGQSLTLIATANQGSEATYESGFVIDKFPISRPNLTFSTLTVSNMSPEDSSIYLCSVQRGRGAEAFFGQGTRLTVV.

The chain carries TRBV6-1 and TRBJ1-4, with D unresolved. There are 20 residues in the CDR3. The V end lost 2 bases, the J end lost 5 bases, and 27 bases lay between the germline ends. Germline V gives CDR1 MNHNS, CDR2 SASEGT. CDR3 coding DNA: TGTGCCAGCAGTGAACATCGGAGTGGCGGAGGAGGGTGGGGAAATGAAAAACTGTTTTTT. Translated, it gives CASSEHRSGGGGWGNEKLFF.

This sequence joins TRBV7-9 and TRBJ1-2; no reliable D call. In germline, CDR1 is SEHNR, CDR2 FQNEAQ (reference sequence). Trimming removed 5 bases at V and 6 bases at J, with 16 bases between. The CDR3 extends over 14 amino acids. CDR3 protein: CASSPRPIVDGYTF. CDR3 sequence (DNA): TGTGCCAGCAGCCCACGCCCGATTGTTGATGGCTACACCTTC.

For this clone: One junction end does not reproduce the germline sequence, and a read error may be involved. The rearrangement links TRBV6-2 or TRBV6-3 to TRBJ2-7, with D perhaps being TRBD1 or TRBD2 (5 bases each). The CDR3 has 15 residues. Germline values: CDR1 MNHEY, CDR2 SVGEGT. For the CDR3, the DNA is TGTGCCGGCAGTAGGCCGGGGCAGGGTAAAAACGAGCAGTACTTC. Its translation: CAGSRPGQGKNEQYF.

Turning to this clone: One end of the junction varies from germline; a read error may be responsible. This CDR3 reads CASSPRSGTGGTF. The CDR3 DNA follows: TGTGCCAGCAGCCCCCGGTCGGGGACAGGGGGCACTTTT. The chain combines TRBV7-2 with TRBJ1-3, with 12 bases lining up with TRBD1. Germline values: CDR1 SGHTA, CDR2 FQGNSA. CDR3 size: 13 residues.

The chain links TRBV29-1 to TRBJ1-4; no clear D. The CDR3 sequence is 14 residues long. V was cut by 4 bases and J by 0 bases, with 9 bases left in between. Germline V gene data show CDR1 as SQVTM and CDR2 as ANQGSEA. CDR3 DNA sequence: TGCAGCGTTGGGGAGGCTGCAACTAATGAAAAACTGTTTTTT. Translating it yields CSVGEAATNEKLFF.

This sequence joins TRBV29-1 and TRBJ2-3; possibly TRBD1 or TRBD2 for D (5 bases each). V shed 3 bases and J shed 5 bases, with 12 bases lying between them. Germline V gives CDR1 SQVTM, CDR2 ANQGSEA. The CDR3 spans 13 residues. CDR3 loop: CSVDFGAKDTQYF. The DNA for the CDR3 is TGCAGCGTTGATTTCGGGGCGAAAGATACGCAGTATTTT.

The table lists this clone with a few counts. The chain combines TRBV11-2 with TRBJ1-1, with D perhaps TRBD1 (6 bases). V lost 5 bases to trimming and J lost 2 bases, with 21 bases between them. CDR1 is SGHAT and CDR2 is FQNNGV in the germline V gene. The CDR3 is 17 residues long. The CDR3 spells CASSRPAGGAVNTEAFF. CDR3 nucleotide sequence: TGTGCCAGCAGCCGCCCCGCCGGGGGGGCTGTTAACACTGAAGCTTTCTTT.

This chain joins TRBV3-1 (or the pseudogene TRBV3-2) and TRBJ2-3; TRBD2 matches at 9 bases. The CDR3 runs 15 residues. CDR1 is LGHDT and CDR2 is YNNKEL in the germline V gene (reference sequence). The J segment lost 8 bases and the V segment lost 2 bases, leaving 8 bases of the junction unmatched. DNA for the CDR3: TGTGCCAGCAGCCAAATTGCCCTAGCGGGAAGTACGCAGTATTTT. This codes for CASSQIALAGSTQYF.

V gene TRBV25-1 combines with J gene TRBJ2-1; D is ambiguous. V gave up 1 base and J gave up 6 bases, with 4 bases separating them. This CDR3 contains 12 residues. Germline CDR1 is MGHDK and CDR2 is SYGVNS. CDR3 nucleotide sequence: TGTGCCAGCAGTGAATCCCCCAATGAGCAGTTCTTC. This translates into CASSESPNEQFF.